This T cell receptor (beta chain) emerged from a study of CD8+CD57+ T cells in acquired aplastic anemia. Across the whole study: Sorting CD4+ and CD8+ cells gave DNA averaging 3.2 ug.

CDR3 and TCR beta VDJ profiling relied on a genomic DNA template. In TCRdb, the reads were re-called with MiXCR into one record per CDR3 protein. Of tens of thousands of distinct CDR3 sequences listed, roughly 65% are singletons. V lost 4 bases, J lost 6 bases, and 7 bases stayed unmatched. The CDR3 sequence is 14 residues long. CDR1 is PRHDT, CDR2 FYEKMQ, per germline (reference sequence). Points from the study as a whole: Statistical testing detected no significant gap in CD8+ Simpson's diversity between patients and controls.

This clonotype was detected ten times or more. Its antigen is unknown. Source material: sorted CD4+, CD8+, or CD8+CD57+ T cells (not recorded which) from PBMCs. The sequence was obtained from a human donor in good health, serving as a control. The chain employs TRBV13 and TRBJ2-7; TRBD1 matches at 9 bases. This chain's CDR3 is CASSSGDRVVEQYF. CDR3 bases: TGTGCCAGCAGCTCAGGGGACAGGGTGGTCGAGCAGTACTTC. The variable domain in full, completed from reference TRBV13 and TRBJ2-7, reads AAGVIQSPRHLIKEKRETATLKCYPIPRHDTVYWYQQGPGQDPQFLISFYEKMQSDKGSIPDRFSAQQFSDYHSELNMSSLELGDSALYFCASSSGDRVVEQYFGPGTRLTVT.